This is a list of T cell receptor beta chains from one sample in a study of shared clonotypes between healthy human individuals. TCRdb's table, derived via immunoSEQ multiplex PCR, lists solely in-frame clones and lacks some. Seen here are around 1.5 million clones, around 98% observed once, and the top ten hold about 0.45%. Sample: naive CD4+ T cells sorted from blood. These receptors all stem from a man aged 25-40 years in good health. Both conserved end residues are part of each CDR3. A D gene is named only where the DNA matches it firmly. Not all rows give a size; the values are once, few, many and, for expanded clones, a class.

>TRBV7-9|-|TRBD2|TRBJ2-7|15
TGTGCCAGCAGCTTTCACGGACTAGCGGGAGAAGAGCAGTACTTC
CASSFHGLAGEEQYF
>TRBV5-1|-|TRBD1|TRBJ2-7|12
TGCGCCAGCAGCAAAATACAGGGGGAGCAGTACTTC
CASSKIQGEQYF
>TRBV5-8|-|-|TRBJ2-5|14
TGTGCCAGCAGCTCGAAGGCTCTCCAAGAGACCCAGTACTTC
CASSSKALQETQYF
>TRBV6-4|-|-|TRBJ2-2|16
TGTGCCAGCAGTGACCTCTCGCACGGCAGGTCCGGGGAGCTGTTTTTT
CASSDLSHGRSGELFF
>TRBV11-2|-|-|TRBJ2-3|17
TGTGCCAGCAGCTCGAGGGCTTCAAGGACAGGCACAGATACGCAGTATTTT
CASSSRASRTGTDTQYF
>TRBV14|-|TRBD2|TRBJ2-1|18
TGTGCCAGCAGCTCGGGACTAGCGGGAGGTTGGTCCTACAATGAGCAGTTCTTC
CASSSGLAGGWSYNEQFF
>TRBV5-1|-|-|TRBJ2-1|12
TGCGCCAGCAGCTTCCCCGGGACTGAACAGTTCTTC
CASSFPGTEQFF
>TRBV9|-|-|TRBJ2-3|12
TGTGCCAGCAGCGTAGTCCCGGATACGCAGTATTTT
CASSVVPDTQYF
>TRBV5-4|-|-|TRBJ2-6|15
TGTGCCAGCAACCAAAGGGGCCCTGGGGCCAACGTCCTGACTTTC
CASNQRGPGANVLTF
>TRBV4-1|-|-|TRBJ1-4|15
TGCGCCAGCAGCCAAGATGGCGGGGGGCGGGAAAAACTGTTTTTT
CASSQDGGGREKLFF
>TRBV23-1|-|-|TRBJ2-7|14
TGCGCCAGCAGTCATAGGGGCGGGGTCTACGAGCAGTACTTC
CASSHRGGVYEQYF
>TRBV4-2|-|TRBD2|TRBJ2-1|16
TGTGCCAGCAGCCAAGGGACTAGCAGGAATTACAATGAGCAGTTCTTC
CASSQGTSRNYNEQFF
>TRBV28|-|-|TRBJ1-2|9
TGTGCCCTGGTCCGCGGCTACACCTTC
CALVRGYTF
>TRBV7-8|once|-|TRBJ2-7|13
TGTGCCAGCAGCTCAACAGGGCCCTACGAGCAGTACTTC
CASSSTGPYEQYF
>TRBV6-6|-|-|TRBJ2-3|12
TGTGCCAGCAGAGCGGGCACAGATACGCAGTATTTT
CASRAGTDTQYF
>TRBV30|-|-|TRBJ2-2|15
TGTGCCTGGAGTGTAGGGGGGAGCCTTACCGGGGAGCTGTTTTTT
CAWSVGGSLTGELFF
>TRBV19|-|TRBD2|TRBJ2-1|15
TGTGCCAGTAGTACACTAGCGGGAGGATTTGGGGAGCAGTTCTTC
CASSTLAGGFGEQFF
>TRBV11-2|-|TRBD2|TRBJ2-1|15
TGTGCCAGCAGGCCAGCCCTAGCGGACTACAATGAGCAGTTCTTC
CASRPALADYNEQFF
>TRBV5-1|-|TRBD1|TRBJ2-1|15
TGCGCCAGCAGCTTACCGGGACAGGGTTACAATGAGCAGTTCTTC
CASSLPGQGYNEQFF
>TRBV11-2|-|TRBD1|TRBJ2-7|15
TGTGCCAGCAGCTCCATCAGGGGGCGCGATTACGAGCAGTACTTC
CASSSIRGRDYEQYF
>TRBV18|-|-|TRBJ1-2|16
TGTGCCAGCTCACCACTCGACACCGGGACAAACTATGGCTACACCTTC
CASSPLDTGTNYGYTF
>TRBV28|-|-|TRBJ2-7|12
TGTGCCAGCAAAACGGTAATAGGCGAGCAGTACTTC
CASKTVIGEQYF
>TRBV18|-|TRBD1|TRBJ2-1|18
TGTGCCAGCTCCGGACAGGCGACAGGGGGCGCTTCCTACAATGAGCAGTTCTTC
CASSGQATGGASYNEQFF
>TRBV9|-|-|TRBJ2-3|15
TGTGCCAGCAGCGTAGAGGGCGGGAACACAGATACGCAGTATTTT
CASSVEGGNTDTQYF
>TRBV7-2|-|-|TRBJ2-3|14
TGTGCCAGCAGCTTTCAGGGGAGCACAGATACGCAGTATTTT
CASSFQGSTDTQYF
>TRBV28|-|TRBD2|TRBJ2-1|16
TGTGCCAGCAGTTCTTCCAGCGGGAGGGCCGGGAATGAGCAGTTCTTC
CASSSSSGRAGNEQFF
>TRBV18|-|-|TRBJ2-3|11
TGTGCCAGCTCACCACTGGATACGCAGTATTTT
CASSPLDTQYF
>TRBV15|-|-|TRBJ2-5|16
TGTGCCACCAGCAGAGAGGGGGGAGCGCCGCGGGAGACCCAGTACTTC
CATSREGGAPRETQYF
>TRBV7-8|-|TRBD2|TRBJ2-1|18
TGTGCCAGCAGCTTAGTACCGGGAGGGACTAGCAGCTACAATGAGCAGTTCTTC
CASSLVPGGTSSYNEQFF
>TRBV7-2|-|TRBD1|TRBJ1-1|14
TGTGCCAGCAGCCGACAGGGCGAGAGCACTGAAGCTTTCTTT
CASSRQGESTEAFF
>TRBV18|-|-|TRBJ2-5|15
TGTGCCAGCTCACCGGACCCTACAGGGATACAGACCCAGTACTTC
CASSPDPTGIQTQYF
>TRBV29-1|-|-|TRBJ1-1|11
TGCAGCGTTCTTGGGAACACTGAAGCTTTCTTT
CSVLGNTEAFF
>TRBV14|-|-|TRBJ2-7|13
TGTGCCAGCAGCCCGGAGGGGGGCTACGAGCAGTACTTC
CASSPEGGYEQYF
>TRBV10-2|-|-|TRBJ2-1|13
TGCGCCAGCAGTGAACTAGCAGAATATACACAGTTCTTC
CASSELAEYTQFF
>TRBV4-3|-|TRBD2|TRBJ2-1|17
TGCGCCAGCAGCCAAGAAGGTCCTAGCGGGCCGTCCCTTGAGCAGTTCTTC
CASSQEGPSGPSLEQFF
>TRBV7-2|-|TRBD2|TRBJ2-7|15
TGTGCCAGCAGCTTAGGACTAGCGGGAGTATACGAGCAGTACTTC
CASSLGLAGVYEQYF
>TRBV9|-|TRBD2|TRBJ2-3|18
TGTGCCAGCAGCCGCGGGACTAGCGGGGGAAGATTGGCAGATACGCAGTATTTT
CASSRGTSGGRLADTQYF
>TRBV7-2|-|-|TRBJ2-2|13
TGTGCCAGCAGCCCGAGGGTGGCCGGGGAGCTGTTTTTT
CASSPRVAGELFF
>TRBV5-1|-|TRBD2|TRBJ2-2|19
TGCGCCAGCAGCTTGGACGGGGGAGTAGCGGGAGTTGACACCGGGGAGCTGTTTTTT
CASSLDGGVAGVDTGELFF
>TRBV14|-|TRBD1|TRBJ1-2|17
TGTGCCAGCAGCCCTTGGAGACGAAATGACAGGGACTATGGCTACACCTTC
CASSPWRRNDRDYGYTF
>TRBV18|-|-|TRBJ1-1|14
TGTGCCAGCTCACCAAATCCCGTGAACACTGAAGCTTTCTTT
CASSPNPVNTEAFF
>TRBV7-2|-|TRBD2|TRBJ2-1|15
TGTGCCAGCGGTTCTAGCGGGAGGTTGACGAATGAGCAGTTCTTC
CASGSSGRLTNEQFF
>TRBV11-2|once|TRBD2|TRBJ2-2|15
TGTGCCAGCAGCCCGGGACTAGCGAACACCGGGGAGCTGTTTTTT
CASSPGLANTGELFF
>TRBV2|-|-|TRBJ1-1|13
TGTGCCAGCAAGGAACAGATGAACACTGAAGCTTTCTTT
CASKEQMNTEAFF
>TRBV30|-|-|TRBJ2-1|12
TGTGCCTGGAGTACGGTAGTCAATGAGCAGTTCTTC
CAWSTVVNEQFF
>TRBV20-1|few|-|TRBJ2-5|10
TGCAGTGCTTCCCAAGAGACCCAGTACTTC
CSASQETQYF
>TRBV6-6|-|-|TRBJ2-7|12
TGTGCCAGCAGCGCTAGCTCCTACGAGCAGTACTTC
CASSASSYEQYF
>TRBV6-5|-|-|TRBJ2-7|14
TGTGCCACCTCGAGGACACCAAAGGCCTACGAGCAGTACTTC
CATSRTPKAYEQYF
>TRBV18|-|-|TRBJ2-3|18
TGTGCCAGCTCACCCTCCGGATTTCTCTTCGCTAGCACAGATACGCAGTATTTT
CASSPSGFLFASTDTQYF
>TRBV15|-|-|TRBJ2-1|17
TGTGCCACCAGCAGAGAGAGAGGGTGGCGGAGGGGCCATGAGCAGTTCTTC
CATSRERGWRRGHEQFF